These 10 T cell receptor beta chains were all obtained from the same sample, sequenced in a study of OX40 agonist ivuxolimab in advanced cancers. Profiled with immunoSEQ multiplex PCR; TCRdb holds only in-frame clones, not every one. The repertoire holds just under 80,000 clones, with around nine tenths as singletons. Sequencing was performed on CD4+ or CD8+ T cells sorted from blood, taken in a trial of the OX40 agonist ivuxolimab. Receptors were obtained from an adult with an advanced solid tumor such as melanoma, head and neck, liver or kidney cancer.

The J gene is TRBJ1-5, the V gene TRBV19; no firm D call. Trimming took 5 bases from V and 7 from J, leaving 12 bases between them. Germline CDR1 is LNHDA and CDR2 is SQIVND (reference sequence). This CDR3 contains 13 residues. This chain's CDR3 is CASSPWRGQPQHF. The DNA for the CDR3 is TGTGCCAGTAGTCCTTGGCGGGGACAGCCCCAGCATTTT.

The chain combines TRBV18 with TRBJ2-5; no clear D gene. V lost 5 bases, J lost 4 bases, and 2 bases lay in between. CDR1 is KGHSH, CDR2 LQKENI, per germline. The CDR3 has 10 amino acids. CDR3 residues: CASSGETQYF. CDR3 nucleotide sequence: TGTGCCAGCTCAGGAGAGACCCAGTACTTC.

This clone was observed a single time. Other DNA variants within this sample encode the same CDR3. The J gene is TRBJ2-7, the V gene TRBV30, with D maybe TRBD2 (5 bases). This CDR3 spans 11 amino acids. Germline values: CDR1 GTSNPN, CDR2 SVGIG (reference sequence). Between the trimmed V and J ends, which lost 1 base and 4 bases, there was a span of 5 bases. The CDR3 DNA sequence: TGTGCCTGGAGTGGCGGGTACGAGCAGTACTTC. It specifies CAWSGGYEQYF. Variable domain in full (rest from reference TRBV30 and TRBJ2-7): SQTIHQWPATLVQPVGSPLSLECTVEGTSNPNLYWYRQAAGRGLQLLFYSVGIGQISSEVPQNLSASRPQDRQFILSSKKLLLSDSGFYLCAWSGGYEQYFGPGTRLTVT.

As DNA, the CDR3 is TGTGCCAGCAGCCCCGACAGGGGGCGCATCACTGAAGCTTTCTTT. It codes for CASSPDRGRITEAFF. V usage is TRBV6-5 and J usage is TRBJ1-1, with 10 bases that match TRBD1. Germline V CDR1 and CDR2: MNHEY, SVGAGI. The CDR3 sequence is 15 residues long. Losses at the gene ends were 6 bases for V and 4 bases for J; bases not matched to a gene: 8.

This chain links TRBV7-7 with TRBJ2-2, with 9 bases matching TRBD2. The ends lost 7 bases at V and 1 base at J; junction bases unmatched: 4. The CDR3 has 15 residues. Germline CDR1 SSHAT, CDR2 FNYEAQ (reference sequence). Here the CDR3 DNA reads TGTGCCAGCACCCGACTAGCGGAGAACACCGGGGAGCTGTTTTTT. Its translation is CASTRLAENTGELFF.

V is TRBV30 and J is TRBJ1-1, with 10 bases matching TRBD1. The V gene's germline CDR1 is GTSNPN and CDR2 SVGIG (reference sequence). This CDR3 comprises 14 residues. V shed 8 bases and J 4 bases; nucleotides not matched to a gene: 10. CDR3 bases: TGTGCCCTCCGGGACAGGGGAACGAGCACTGAAGCTTTCTTT. It translates to CALRDRGTSTEAFF. Based on the CDR3 plus reference TRBV30 and TRBJ1-1, the full variable domain is SQTIHQWPATLVQPVGSPLSLECTVEGTSNPNLYWYRQAAGRGLQLLFYSVGIGQISSEVPQNLSASRPQDRQFILSSKKLLLSDSGFYLCALRDRGTSTEAFFGQGTRLTVV.

This sequence joins TRBV9 and TRBJ2-5, with D perhaps matching TRBD2 (6 bases). Per the germline V gene, CDR1 is SGDLS and CDR2 is YYNGEE. The CDR3 is 16 residues long. The V and J ends lost 0 bases and 4 bases respectively, with 16 bases between them. The CDR3 nucleotides read TGTGCCAGCAGCGTAGGATCTAGCGTGAGGGGAGAGACCCAGTACTTC. Translating it yields CASSVGSSVRGETQYF. Drawing the rest from reference TRBV9 and TRBJ2-5, the complete variable domain is DSGVTQTPKHLITATGQRVTLRCSPRSGDLSVYWYQQSLDQGLQFLIQYYNGEERAKGNILERFSAQQFPDLHSELNLSSLELGDSALYFCASSVGSSVRGETQYFGPGTRLLVL.

The chain carries TRBV19 and TRBJ2-1; the D is unclear. The CDR3 extends over 11 amino acids. The V and J ends lost 5 bases and 4 bases respectively, with 3 bases between them. Germline V lookup: CDR1 LNHDA, CDR2 SQIVND (reference sequence). The CDR3, as DNA: TGTGCCAGTAGTTTGTACAATGAGCAGTTCTTC. This gives the protein CASSLYNEQFF.

This chain joins TRBV30 and TRBJ2-7; 13 nucleotides align to TRBD2. The CDR3 consists of 17 residues. V trimming: 0 bases; J trimming: 2 bases; junction bases outside the gene matches: 7. Per the germline V gene, CDR1 is GTSNPN and CDR2 is SVGIG (reference sequence). The CDR3 region is CAWSVSSGLAGTYEQYF. In DNA form, the CDR3 reads TGTGCCTGGAGTGTAAGTTCGGGACTAGCGGGAACCTACGAGCAGTACTTC. Supplemented by reference TRBV30 and TRBJ2-7, the full variable domain reads SQTIHQWPATLVQPVGSPLSLECTVEGTSNPNLYWYRQAAGRGLQLLFYSVGIGQISSEVPQNLSASRPQDRQFILSSKKLLLSDSGFYLCAWSVSSGLAGTYEQYFGPGTRLTVT.

The chain carries TRBV7-8 and TRBJ2-3; the match to TRBD2 covers 7 bases. The CDR3 has 14 residues. V trimming: 6 bases; J trimming: 2 bases; junction bases outside the gene matches: 5. Germline V gene sequence: CDR1 SGHVS, CDR2 FQNEAQ. CDR3 loop: CASRSGTITDTQYF. CDR3 sequence (DNA): TGTGCCAGCAGGTCCGGGACTATCACAGATACGCAGTATTTT.